What follows are 26 T cell receptor beta chains derived from one specimen sequenced in a study of blood T cell repertoires in COVID-19. Data came from immunoSEQ multiplex PCR; TCRdb stores just in-frame clones and leaves some out. The table lists some 270,000 clones, nearly 90% of them singletons. The sequenced sample consisted of peripheral blood. Receptor source: a woman in her sixties or seventies with COVID-19, enrolled during active disease.

The J gene is TRBJ2-2, the V gene TRBV7-3; D gene ambiguous. Trimming took 5 bases from V and 3 from J, leaving 10 bases between them. In germline, CDR1 is SGHTA, CDR2 FQGTGA. The CDR3 sequence is 14 residues long. The CDR3 bases are TGTGCCAGCAGCAAATCCCTTCACACCGGGGAGCTGTTTTTT. Translation: CASSKSLHTGELFF.

The rearrangement links TRBV9 to TRBJ1-2; weak D call: TRBD1 (6 bases). Germline CDR1 is SGDLS and CDR2 is YYNGEE. The CDR3 contains 13 residues. Trimming removed 4 bases from V and 5 bases from J, with 12 bases in between. In DNA, the CDR3 is TGTGCCAGCAGCCCGCCGGGACATTATGGCTACACCTTC. Encoded protein: CASSPPGHYGYTF.

V and J are TRBV27 and TRBJ1-5; D possibly corresponds to TRBD1 (5 bases). The V end was cut by 2 bases, the J end by 4 bases, with 15 bases between. Germline V gives CDR1 MNHEY, CDR2 SMNVEV (reference sequence). This CDR3 is 16 amino acids long. The CDR3 region is CASSLIPQGKNQPQHF. The CDR3 DNA sequence: TGTGCCAGCAGTTTAATCCCCCAGGGCAAGAATCAGCCCCAGCATTTT.

This clone was detected only a few times. This chain connects TRBV6-2 or TRBV6-3 to TRBJ1-3; D is uncertain. The germline CDR1 and CDR2 sequences are MNHEY and SVGEGT. V lost 6 bases, J lost 0 bases, and 15 bases lay in between. The CDR3 runs to 16 residues. The CDR3 loop is CASSLPHSGSGNTIYF. The CDR3 bases are TGTGCCAGCAGCCTCCCCCACAGCGGCTCTGGAAACACCATATATTTT.

The V gene is TRBV6-2 or TRBV6-3, the J gene TRBJ2-3; TRBD1 agrees at 9 bases. The length of the CDR3 is 14 residues. J was trimmed by 4 bases and V by 6 bases; bases with no gene match: 5. The germline V gene encodes CDR1 MNHEY and CDR2 SVGEGT. The CDR3 DNA is TGTGCCAGCAGCCGGACAGGGGTGGCAGATACGCAGTATTTT. Translated, it gives CASSRTGVADTQYF.

The chain combines TRBV4-3 with TRBJ2-7; 10 bases align to TRBD2. V lost 2 bases, J lost 2 bases, and 9 bases stayed unmatched. The CDR3 contains 17 residues. Germline loops: CDR1 LGHNA, CDR2 YSLEER. DNA of the CDR3: TGCGCCAGCAGCCAACTCCTTACTAGCGGGATGCCCTACGAGCAGTACTTC. Translation: CASSQLLTSGMPYEQYF.

CDR3 nucleotide sequence: TGTGCCAGCAGTTACTCTGGGACAGGGGGTTACGAGCAGTACTTC. It is translated as CASSYSGTGGYEQYF. The chain joins TRBV6-5 to TRBJ2-7; 11 bases agree with TRBD1. The germline gives CDR1 MNHEY, CDR2 SVGAGI. The CDR3 contains 15 residues. V lost 0 bases and J lost 4; bases outside the gene matches: 2.

The V gene is TRBV2, the J gene TRBJ1-1, with D possibly being TRBD1 (6 bases). Trimming pared 6 bases from V and 2 bases from J, leaving 13 bases between. Germline CDR1 SNHLY, CDR2 FYNNEI. This CDR3 has 14 amino acids. CDR3 loop: CASSREGGNTEAFF. For the CDR3, the DNA is TGTGCCAGCAGCCGCGAAGGGGGAAACACTGAAGCTTTCTTT.

The chain combines TRBV25-1 with TRBJ1-2, with D possibly TRBD1 on 5 matching bases. Germline CDR1 and CDR2: MGHDK and SYGVNS. The CDR3 runs to 13 residues. V lost 4 bases, J lost 2 bases, and 8 bases lay in between. The CDR3 nucleotides read TGTGCCAGCAGTGTGGGGGGAAACTATGGCTACACCTTC. This translates into CASSVGGNYGYTF.

V usage is TRBV5-5 and J usage is TRBJ2-3, with 8 bases that match TRBD1. The V gene's germline CDR1 is SGHKS and CDR2 YYEKEE (reference sequence). This CDR3 spans 15 amino acids. The junction had 5 bases not matched to a gene; V was cut back by 4 bases and J by 1 base. In nucleotides, the CDR3 is TGTGCCAGCAGCACTTCAGGGGGCGGCACAGATACGCAGTATTTT. The encoded protein is CASSTSGGGTDTQYF.

This clone turned up a few times. This chain links TRBV2 with TRBJ1-2, with D hard to call. Per the germline V gene, CDR1 is SNHLY and CDR2 is FYNNEI. The CDR3 has 14 amino acids. V lost 2 bases and J lost 1, with 8 bases in between. CDR3 coding DNA: TGTGCCAGCAGTGAACACTCGGGTAACTATGGCTACACCTTC. Protein sequence: CASSEHSGNYGYTF.

This chain uses TRBV7-8 with TRBJ1-3; D gene uncertain. CDR1 and CDR2 from the germline V gene are SGHVS and FQNEAQ. V lost 5 bases and J 2 bases, leaving 13 bases between the germline ends. This CDR3 comprises 15 residues. CDR3 nucleotide sequence: TGTGCCAGCAGCCCCAGTAGCCCCCCTGGAAACACCATATATTTT. Its translation is CASSPSSPPGNTIYF.

This chain joins TRBV5-1 and TRBJ1-3; D is unclear. The V end lost 3 bases, the J end lost 4 bases, and 8 bases lay between the germline ends. The germline gives CDR1 SGHRS, CDR2 YFSETQ. The CDR3 extends over 13 amino acids. The CDR3 region is CASSSRVGNTIYF. CDR3 DNA: TGCGCCAGCAGCTCTCGGGTCGGAAACACCATATATTTT.

The chain links TRBV27 to TRBJ1-4, with 10 bases matching TRBD1. The CDR3 has 16 residues. The germline gives CDR1 MNHEY, CDR2 SMNVEV (reference sequence). V gave up 2 bases and J gave up 4 bases; unmatched junction bases: 4. The CDR3 sequence is CASSLLRDRGNEKLFF. In DNA, the CDR3 is TGTGCCAGCAGTTTACTCCGGGACAGGGGTAATGAAAAACTGTTTTTT.

J is TRBJ1-2 and V is TRBV19; D gene unclear. The CDR3 has 13 residues. V was clipped by 4 bases and J by 2 bases, with 8 bases between them. Germline V CDR1 and CDR2: LNHDA, SQIVND (reference sequence). CDR3 protein: CASSTQVNYGYTF. The CDR3 DNA reads TGTGCCAGTAGTACCCAGGTAAACTATGGCTACACCTTC.

The rearrangement links TRBV5-4 to TRBJ2-6; 7 bases are shared with TRBD1. Germline CDR1 and CDR2: SGHNT and YYREEE (reference sequence). The trim removed 1 base at V and 2 bases at J, leaving 0 bases unmatched. This CDR3 contains 15 residues. CDR3 in amino acids: CASSLTGAGANVLTF. The CDR3 region has the DNA TGTGCCAGCAGCTTGACAGGGGCTGGGGCCAACGTCCTGACTTTC.

The chain carries TRBV7-9 and TRBJ2-1; no reliable D call. This CDR3 has 13 residues. Trimming pared 2 bases from V and 4 bases from J, leaving 6 bases between. Germline CDR1 SEHNR, CDR2 FQNEAQ (reference sequence). The CDR3 loop reads CASSLNSYNEQFF. CDR3 coding DNA: TGTGCCAGCAGCTTAAACTCGTACAATGAGCAGTTCTTC.

The chain uses TRBV3-1 (or the pseudogene TRBV3-2) and TRBJ2-4; 9 bases line up with TRBD1. This CDR3 contains 18 residues. With V trimmed by 2 bases and J by 0 bases, 8 bases remained unmatched. From germline, CDR1 is LGHDT and CDR2 YNNKEL (reference sequence). The CDR3, as DNA: TGTGCCAGCAGCCAAATACCGGGACAGGGCTCAGCCAAAAACATTCAGTACTTC. Translated, it gives CASSQIPGQGSAKNIQYF.

V usage is TRBV19 and J usage is TRBJ1-5; D unresolved. Trimming removed 3 bases at V and 6 bases at J, with 15 bases between. This CDR3 has 15 amino acids. In germline, CDR1 is LNHDA, CDR2 SQIVND (reference sequence). CDR3 DNA sequence: TGTGCCAGTAGTATTTTTGCAGCAGGTGGTCAGCCCCAGCATTTT. This codes for CASSIFAAGGQPQHF.

The V gene is TRBV21-1, the J gene TRBJ1-5; the D call in the table, TRBD1, was not verified against the DNA. TRBV21-1 is termed a pseudogene. The CDR3 contains 15 residues. The DNA for the CDR3 is TGTGCCAGCAGCAAAGCGCTTGGAACAGAGCTGCCCCAGCATTTT. Translation: CASSKALGTELPQHF.

The V and J genes are TRBV7-7 and TRBJ2-6, with 8 bases that match TRBD1. Trimming at V came to 5 bases and at J to 3 bases, leaving 9 bases not matched to a gene. The CDR3 runs 17 residues. CDR1 SSHAT and CDR2 FNYEAQ come from the germline V gene (reference sequence). This chain's CDR3 is CASSKQGDGSGANVLTF. The CDR3 DNA sequence: TGTGCCAGCAGCAAACAGGGGGACGGCAGTGGGGCCAACGTCCTGACTTTC.

The chain uses TRBV4-1 and TRBJ1-5; the D gene is possibly TRBD1 (5 bases). The CDR3 spans 17 residues. From germline, CDR1 is MGHRA and CDR2 YSYEKL. V was shortened by 0 bases and J by 7 bases, with 19 bases between the two germline ends. The CDR3 DNA reads as TGCGCCAGCAGCCAAGATGGGGGAGGGGTCTGGAGACAGCCCCAGCATTTT. Translated, it gives CASSQDGGGVWRQPQHF.

The CDR3 loop is CAWNVLIRQGAFNEKLFF. CDR3 in DNA: TGTGCCTGGAATGTACTAATTCGGCAGGGGGCCTTTAATGAAAAACTGTTTTTT. The chain has TRBV30 and TRBJ1-4; 8 nucleotides agree with TRBD1. Per the germline V gene, CDR1 is GTSNPN and CDR2 is SVGIG (reference sequence). The CDR3 sequence is 18 residues long. Trimming took 4 bases from V and 4 from J; bases not matched to a gene: 17. The variable domain in full, with the rest retrieved from reference TRBV30 and TRBJ1-4, is SQTIHQWPATLVQPVGSPLSLECTVEGTSNPNLYWYRQAAGRGLQLLFYSVGIGQISSEVPQNLSASRPQDRQFILSSKKLLLSDSGFYLCAWNVLIRQGAFNEKLFFGSGTQLSVL.

The chain joins TRBV12-3 or TRBV12-4 to TRBJ1-3; D unclear. The CDR3 spans 11 residues. Trimming took off 5 bases at V and 6 bases at J, with 5 bases between the two ends. In nucleotides, the CDR3 is TGTGCCAGCAGTCAGTTAAACACCATATATTTT. The encoded protein is CASSQLNTIYF.

The V gene is TRBV12-1, the J gene TRBJ1-1. TRBV12-1 is assigned pseudogene status. CDR3 size: 17 residues. The DNA for the CDR3 is TGTGCCAGCAGCTTTGGGCAGGAGGGTAGAGAGAACACTGAAGCTTTCTTT. This gives the protein CASSFGQEGRENTEAFF.

The rearrangement links TRBV27 to TRBJ1-6; possibly TRBD1 for D (6 bases). Germline CDR1 reads MNHEY; CDR2 reads SMNVEV (reference sequence). The CDR3 covers 15 residues. Trimming pared 4 bases from V and 5 bases from J, leaving 12 bases between. CDR3 in amino acids: CASSSHRAHNSPLHF. The CDR3 DNA reads as TGTGCCAGCAGTTCCCACAGGGCCCATAATTCACCCCTCCACTTT.